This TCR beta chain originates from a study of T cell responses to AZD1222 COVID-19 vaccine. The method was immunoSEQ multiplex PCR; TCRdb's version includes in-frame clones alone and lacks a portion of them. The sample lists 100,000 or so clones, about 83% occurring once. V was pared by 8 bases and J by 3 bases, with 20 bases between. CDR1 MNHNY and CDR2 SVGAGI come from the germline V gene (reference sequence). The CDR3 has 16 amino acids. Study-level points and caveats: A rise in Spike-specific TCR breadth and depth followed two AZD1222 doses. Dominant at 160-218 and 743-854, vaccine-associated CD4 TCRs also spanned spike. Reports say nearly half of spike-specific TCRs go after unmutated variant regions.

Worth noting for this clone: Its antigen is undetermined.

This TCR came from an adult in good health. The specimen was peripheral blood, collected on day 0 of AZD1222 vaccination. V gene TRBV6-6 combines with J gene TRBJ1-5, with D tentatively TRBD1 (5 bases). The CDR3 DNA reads TGTGCCAGCTACCGGGACGGAGCCTCCCTCAATCAGCCCCAGCATTTT. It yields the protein CASYRDGASLNQPQHF.